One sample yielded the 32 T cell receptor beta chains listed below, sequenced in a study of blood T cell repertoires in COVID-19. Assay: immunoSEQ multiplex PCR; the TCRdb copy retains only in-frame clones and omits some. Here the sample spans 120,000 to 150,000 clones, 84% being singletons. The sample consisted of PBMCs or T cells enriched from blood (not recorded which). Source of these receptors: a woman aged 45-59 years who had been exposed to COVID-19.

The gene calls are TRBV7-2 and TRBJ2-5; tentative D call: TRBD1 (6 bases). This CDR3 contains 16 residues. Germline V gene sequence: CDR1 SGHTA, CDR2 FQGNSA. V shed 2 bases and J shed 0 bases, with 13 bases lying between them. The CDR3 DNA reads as TGTGCCAGCAGCTTAAGGGGGTCCCTGTACCAAGAGACCCAGTACTTC. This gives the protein CASSLRGSLYQETQYF.

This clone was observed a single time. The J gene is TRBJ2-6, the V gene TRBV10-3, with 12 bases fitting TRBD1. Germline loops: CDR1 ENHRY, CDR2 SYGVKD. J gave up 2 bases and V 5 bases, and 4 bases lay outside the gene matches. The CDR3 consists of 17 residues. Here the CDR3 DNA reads TGTGCCATCAGTAAGGGACAGGGGGCAACTGGGGCCAACGTCCTGACTTTC. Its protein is CAISKGQGATGANVLTF.

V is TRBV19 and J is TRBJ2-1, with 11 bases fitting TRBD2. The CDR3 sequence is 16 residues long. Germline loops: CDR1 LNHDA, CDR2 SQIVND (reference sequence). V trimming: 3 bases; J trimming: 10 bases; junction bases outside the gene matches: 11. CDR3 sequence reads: CASSILAGGLLWEQFF. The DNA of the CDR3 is TGTGCCAGTAGTATCCTAGCGGGAGGTTTGCTTTGGGAGCAGTTCTTC.

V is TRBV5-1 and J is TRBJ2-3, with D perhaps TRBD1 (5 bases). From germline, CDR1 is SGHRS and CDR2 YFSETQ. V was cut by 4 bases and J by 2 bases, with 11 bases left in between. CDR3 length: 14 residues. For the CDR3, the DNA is TGCGCCAGCAGCCCAGGGATTTCCACAGATACGCAGTATTTT. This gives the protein CASSPGISTDTQYF.

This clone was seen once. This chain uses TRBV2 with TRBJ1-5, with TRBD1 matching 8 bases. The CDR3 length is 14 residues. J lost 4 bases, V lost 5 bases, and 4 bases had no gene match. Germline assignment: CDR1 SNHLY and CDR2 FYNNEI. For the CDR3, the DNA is TGTGCCAGCAGTTACCGACAGGGGAATCAGCCCCAGCATTTT. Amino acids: CASSYRQGNQPQHF.

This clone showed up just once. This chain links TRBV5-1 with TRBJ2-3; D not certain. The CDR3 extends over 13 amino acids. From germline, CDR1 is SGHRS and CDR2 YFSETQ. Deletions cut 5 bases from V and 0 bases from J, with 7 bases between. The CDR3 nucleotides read TGCGCCAGCAGGTCCGGGAGCACAGATACGCAGTATTTT. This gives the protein CASRSGSTDTQYF.

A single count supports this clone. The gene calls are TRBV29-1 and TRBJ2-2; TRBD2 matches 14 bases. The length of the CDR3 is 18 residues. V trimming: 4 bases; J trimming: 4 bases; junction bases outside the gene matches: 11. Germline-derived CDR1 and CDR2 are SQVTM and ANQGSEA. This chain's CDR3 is CSVVRGLAGGPGTGELFF. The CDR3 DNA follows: TGCAGCGTTGTCCGCGGACTAGCGGGAGGACCCGGCACCGGGGAGCTGTTTTTT.

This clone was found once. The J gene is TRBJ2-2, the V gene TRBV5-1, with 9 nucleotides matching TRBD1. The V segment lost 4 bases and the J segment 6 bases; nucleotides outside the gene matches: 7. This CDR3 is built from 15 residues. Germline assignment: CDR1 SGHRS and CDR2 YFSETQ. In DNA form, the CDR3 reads TGCGCCAGCAGCCCAATAAGACAGGGGGCCGGGGAGCTGTTTTTT. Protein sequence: CASSPIRQGAGELFF.

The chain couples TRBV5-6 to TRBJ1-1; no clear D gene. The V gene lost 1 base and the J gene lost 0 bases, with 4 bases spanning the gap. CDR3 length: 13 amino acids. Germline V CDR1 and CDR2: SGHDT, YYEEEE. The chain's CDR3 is CASSLPLNTEAFF. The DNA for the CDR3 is TGTGCCAGCAGCTTGCCCTTGAACACTGAAGCTTTCTTT.

The CDR3, as DNA: TGTGCCACCAGTGACACCGGGACAGGCAAAGAGACCCAGTACTTC. Translation: CATSDTGTGKETQYF. The chain couples TRBV24-1 to TRBJ2-5; 8 bases are a match to TRBD1. With 4 bases clipped from V and 3 bases from J, the junction kept 6 bases outside the gene matches. The CDR3 has 15 residues. Germline loops: CDR1 KGHDR, CDR2 SFDVKD.

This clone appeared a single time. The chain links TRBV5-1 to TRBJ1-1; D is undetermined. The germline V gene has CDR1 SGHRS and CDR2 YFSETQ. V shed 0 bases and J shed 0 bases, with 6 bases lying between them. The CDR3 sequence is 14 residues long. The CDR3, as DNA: TGCGCCAGCAGCTTGGGACTGTTGAACACTGAAGCTTTCTTT. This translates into CASSLGLLNTEAFF.

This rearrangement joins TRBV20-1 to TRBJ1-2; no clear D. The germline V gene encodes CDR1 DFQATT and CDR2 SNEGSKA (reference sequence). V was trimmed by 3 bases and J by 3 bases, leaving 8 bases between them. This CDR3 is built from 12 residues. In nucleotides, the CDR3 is TGCAGTGCTAGTAGGCGGGACTATGGCTACACCTTC. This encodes CSASRRDYGYTF.

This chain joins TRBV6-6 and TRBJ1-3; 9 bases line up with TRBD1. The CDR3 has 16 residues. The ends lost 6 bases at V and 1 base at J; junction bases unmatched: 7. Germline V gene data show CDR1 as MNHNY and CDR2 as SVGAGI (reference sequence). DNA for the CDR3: TGTGCCAGCAGGGGACAGGGCATAAAATCTGGAAACACCATATATTTT. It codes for CASRGQGIKSGNTIYF.

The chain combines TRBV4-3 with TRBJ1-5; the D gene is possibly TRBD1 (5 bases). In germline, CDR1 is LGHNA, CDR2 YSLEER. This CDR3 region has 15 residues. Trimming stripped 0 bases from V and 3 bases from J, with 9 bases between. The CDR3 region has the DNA TGCGCCAGCAGCCAAGAAATACAGGACAATCAGCCCCAGCATTTT. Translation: CASSQEIQDNQPQHF.

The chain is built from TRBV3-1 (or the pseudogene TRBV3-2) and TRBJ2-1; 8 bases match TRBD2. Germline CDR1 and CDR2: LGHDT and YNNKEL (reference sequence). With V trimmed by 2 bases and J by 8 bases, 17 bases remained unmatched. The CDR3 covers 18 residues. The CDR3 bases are TGTGCCAGCAGCCAATTCTTGCAGGTTTCGGGGGGGCGCCATGAGCAGTTCTTC. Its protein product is CASSQFLQVSGGRHEQFF.

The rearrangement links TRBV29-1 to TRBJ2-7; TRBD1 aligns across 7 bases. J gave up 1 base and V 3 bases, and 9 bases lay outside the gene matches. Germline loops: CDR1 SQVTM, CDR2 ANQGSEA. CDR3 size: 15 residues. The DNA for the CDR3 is TGCAGCGTTGACATTAGGACAGGCCGATCCTACGAGCAGTACTTC. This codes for CSVDIRTGRSYEQYF.

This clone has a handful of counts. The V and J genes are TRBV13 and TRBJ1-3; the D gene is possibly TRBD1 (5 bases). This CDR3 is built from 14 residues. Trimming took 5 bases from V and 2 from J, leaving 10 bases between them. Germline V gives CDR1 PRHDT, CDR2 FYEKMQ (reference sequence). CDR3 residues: CASSPTAPGNTIYF. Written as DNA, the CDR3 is TGTGCCAGCAGCCCGACAGCTCCTGGAAACACCATATATTTT.

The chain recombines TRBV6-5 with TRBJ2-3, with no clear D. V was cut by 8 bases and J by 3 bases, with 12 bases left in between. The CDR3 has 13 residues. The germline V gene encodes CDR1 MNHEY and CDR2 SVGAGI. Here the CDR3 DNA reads TGTGCCAGCCGCGTGGTGATGACAGATACGCAGTATTTT. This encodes CASRVVMTDTQYF.

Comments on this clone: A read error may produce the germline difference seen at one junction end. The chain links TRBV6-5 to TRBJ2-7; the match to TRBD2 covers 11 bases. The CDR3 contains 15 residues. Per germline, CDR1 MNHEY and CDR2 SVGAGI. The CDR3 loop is CASTLAGGPSYGQYF. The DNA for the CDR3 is TGTGCCAGCACCCTAGCGGGAGGCCCCTCCTACGGGCAGTACTTC.

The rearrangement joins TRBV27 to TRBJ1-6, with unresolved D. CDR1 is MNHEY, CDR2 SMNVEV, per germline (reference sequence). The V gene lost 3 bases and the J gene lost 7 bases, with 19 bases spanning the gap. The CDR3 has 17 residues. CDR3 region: CASSFLAGLATNSPLHF. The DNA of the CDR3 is TGTGCCAGCAGTTTTTTGGCCGGACTAGCGACCAATTCACCCCTCCACTTT.

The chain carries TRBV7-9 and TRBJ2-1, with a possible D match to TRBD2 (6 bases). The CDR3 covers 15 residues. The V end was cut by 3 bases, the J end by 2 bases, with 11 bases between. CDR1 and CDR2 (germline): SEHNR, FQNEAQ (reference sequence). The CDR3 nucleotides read TGTGCCAGCAGCTTCTCCGGGGGAGCCTACAATGAGCAGTTCTTC. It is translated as CASSFSGGAYNEQFF.

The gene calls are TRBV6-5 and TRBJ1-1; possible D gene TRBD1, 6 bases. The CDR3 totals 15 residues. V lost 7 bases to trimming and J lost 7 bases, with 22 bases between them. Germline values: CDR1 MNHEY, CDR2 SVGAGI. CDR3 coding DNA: TGTGCCAGCAAGGAGAAAATAACAGGGTGGATTGAAGCTTTCTTT. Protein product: CASKEKITGWIEAFF.

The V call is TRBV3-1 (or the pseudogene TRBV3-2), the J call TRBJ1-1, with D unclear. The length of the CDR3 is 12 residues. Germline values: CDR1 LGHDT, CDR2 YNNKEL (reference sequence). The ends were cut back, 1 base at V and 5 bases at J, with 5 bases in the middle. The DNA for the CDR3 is TGTGCCAGCAGCCAAGCCCAGACTGAAGCTTTCTTT. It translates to CASSQAQTEAFF.

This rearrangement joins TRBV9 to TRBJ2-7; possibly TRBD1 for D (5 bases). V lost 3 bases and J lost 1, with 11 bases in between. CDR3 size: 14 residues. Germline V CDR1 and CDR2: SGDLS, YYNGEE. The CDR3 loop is CASSANQGSYEQYF. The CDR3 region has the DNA TGTGCCAGCAGCGCAAATCAGGGTTCCTACGAGCAGTACTTC.

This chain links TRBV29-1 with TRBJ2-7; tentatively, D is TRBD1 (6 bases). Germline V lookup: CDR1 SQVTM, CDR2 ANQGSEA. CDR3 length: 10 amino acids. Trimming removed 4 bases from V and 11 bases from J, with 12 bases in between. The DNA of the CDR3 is TGCAGCGTTGGGGGGCCACAGGAGTACTTC. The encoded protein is CSVGGPQEYF.

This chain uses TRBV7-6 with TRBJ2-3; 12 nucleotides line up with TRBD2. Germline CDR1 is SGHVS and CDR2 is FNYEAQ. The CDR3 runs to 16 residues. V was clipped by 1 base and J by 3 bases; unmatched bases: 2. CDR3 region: CASSLGTSGDTDTQYF. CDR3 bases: TGTGCCAGCAGCTTAGGGACTAGCGGGGATACAGATACGCAGTATTTT.

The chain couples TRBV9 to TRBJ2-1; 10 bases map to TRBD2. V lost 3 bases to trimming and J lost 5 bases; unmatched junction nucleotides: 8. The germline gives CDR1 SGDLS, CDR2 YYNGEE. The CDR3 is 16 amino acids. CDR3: CASSASGRAGDNEQFF. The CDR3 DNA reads TGTGCCAGCAGCGCGAGCGGGAGGGCCGGCGACAATGAGCAGTTCTTC. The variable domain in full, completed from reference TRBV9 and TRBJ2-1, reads DSGVTQTPKHLITATGQRVTLRCSPRSGDLSVYWYQQSLDQGLQFLIQYYNGEERAKGNILERFSAQQFPDLHSELNLSSLELGDSALYFCASSASGRAGDNEQFFGPGTRLTVL.

The CDR3 protein is CASSGLGGYGYTF. DNA for the CDR3: TGTGCCAGCAGTGGCCTAGGGGGCTATGGCTACACCTTC. This chain connects TRBV2 to TRBJ1-2; D is perhaps TRBD1 (6 bases). CDR3 length: 13 residues. Germline loops: CDR1 SNHLY, CDR2 FYNNEI. V was clipped by 4 bases and J by 4 bases, with 10 bases between them.

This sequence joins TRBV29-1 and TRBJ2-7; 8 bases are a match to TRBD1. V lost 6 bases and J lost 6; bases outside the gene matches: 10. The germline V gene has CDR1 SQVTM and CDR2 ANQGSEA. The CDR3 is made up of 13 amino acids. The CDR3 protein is CSVQGDRQGEQYF. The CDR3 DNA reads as TGCAGCGTCCAGGGGGACAGGCAAGGCGAGCAGTACTTC.

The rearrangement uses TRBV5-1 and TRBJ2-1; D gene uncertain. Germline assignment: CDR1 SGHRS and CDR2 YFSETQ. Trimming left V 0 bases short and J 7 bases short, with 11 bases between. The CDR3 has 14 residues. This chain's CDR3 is CASSLGLVSNEQFF. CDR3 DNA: TGCGCCAGCAGCTTGGGCCTAGTATCGAATGAGCAGTTCTTC.

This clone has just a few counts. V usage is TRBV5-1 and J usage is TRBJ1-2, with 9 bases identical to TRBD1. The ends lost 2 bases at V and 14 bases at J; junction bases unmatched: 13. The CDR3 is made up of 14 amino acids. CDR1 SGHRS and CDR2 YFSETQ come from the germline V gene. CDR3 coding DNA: TGCGCCAGCAGCTTAATACGGACAGGGGAAGGGTGTACCTTC. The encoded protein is CASSLIRTGEGCTF.

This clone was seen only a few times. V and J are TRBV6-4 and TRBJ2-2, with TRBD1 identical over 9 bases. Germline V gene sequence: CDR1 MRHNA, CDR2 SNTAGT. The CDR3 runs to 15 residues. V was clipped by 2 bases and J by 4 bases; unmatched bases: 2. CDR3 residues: CASSDGTGSTGELFF. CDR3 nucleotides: TGTGCCAGCAGTGACGGGACAGGGAGCACCGGGGAGCTGTTTTTT.